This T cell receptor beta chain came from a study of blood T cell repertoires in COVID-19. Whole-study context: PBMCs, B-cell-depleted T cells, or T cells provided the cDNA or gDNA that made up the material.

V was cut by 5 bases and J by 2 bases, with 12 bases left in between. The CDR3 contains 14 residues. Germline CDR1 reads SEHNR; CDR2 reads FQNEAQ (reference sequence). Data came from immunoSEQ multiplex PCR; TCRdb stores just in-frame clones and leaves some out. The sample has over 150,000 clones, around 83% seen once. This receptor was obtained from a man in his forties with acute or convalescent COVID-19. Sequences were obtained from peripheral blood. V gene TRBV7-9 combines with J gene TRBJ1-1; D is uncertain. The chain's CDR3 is CASSKVQPNTEAFF. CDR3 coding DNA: TGTGCCAGCAGCAAAGTACAGCCCAACACTGAAGCTTTCTTT.